The rows below give T cell receptor beta chains drawn from one sample of a study of cytomegalovirus exposure and HLA in healthy donors. Clones were read by immunoSEQ multiplex PCR, and TCRdb kept only the in-frame ones, dropping some. The profile shows 55,000 to 80,000 clones, roughly four fifths of them singletons. The sequencing sample was made of PBMCs. Receptor source: a woman aged 30 to 39 in good health and CMV-seropositive. CDR3s include the opening cysteine and the closing phenylalanine or tryptophan. A D gene is named only where the DNA matches it firmly. Only some rows state a clone size, as once, few, many or a class for expanded clones.

>NA|TRBJ1-4|TRBV6-5|NA
TGTGCCAGCAGTTACTCGGTCAGGAATGAAAAACTGTTTTTT
CASSYSVRNEKLFF
>NA|TRBJ2-1|TRBV7-9|TRBD1
TGTGCCAGCAGCTTTGACAGGGGGAGGTCCTACAATGAGCAGTTCTTC
CASSFDRGRSYNEQFF
>NA|TRBJ2-5|TRBV19|TRBD2
TGTGCCAGTAGTATGGGAGCGGGAGGGCAAGAGACCCAGTACTTC
CASSMGAGGQETQYF
>NA|TRBJ2-3|TRBV28|TRBD1
TGTGCCAGCAGTCCCCTGACAGGGGTCACAGATACGCAGTATTTT
CASSPLTGVTDTQYF
>NA|TRBJ2-4|TRBV6-5|TRBD1
TGTGCCAGCAGGGACCGGGACAACCCGGGACAGAAGTACTTC
CASRDRDNPGQKYF
>few|TRBJ1-5|TRBV30|NA
TGTGCCTGGAGTGGAGGGAACAATCAGCCCCAGCATTTT
CAWSGGNNQPQHF
>NA|TRBJ2-3|TRBV14|TRBD2
TGTGCCAGCAGCCAGGCGGGAGCGGGGGATACGCAGTATTTT
CASSQAGAGDTQYF
>few|TRBJ1-1|TRBV15|TRBD1
TGTGCCACCAGCAGAGGGGGGACAGGGGACGCTTTCTTT
CATSRGGTGDAFF
>NA|TRBJ2-3|TRBV15|TRBD2
TGTGCCACCAGCACGAGAGCGGGAGGGCCTGATACGCAGTATTTT
CATSTRAGGPDTQYF
>NA|TRBJ1-5|TRBV11-2|NA
TGTGCCAGCAGCTTAGTTAGGAAGGGGAATCAGCCCCAGCATTTT
CASSLVRKGNQPQHF
>NA|TRBJ2-3|TRBV5-4|TRBD1
TGTGCCAGCAGCCCCGACAGGGTGGGAGGCACAGATACGCAGTATTTT
CASSPDRVGGTDTQYF
>NA|TRBJ1-4|TRBV19|TRBD1
TGTGCCAGTAGTCCTCGGACAGGGGGCAATGAAAAACTGTTTTTT
CASSPRTGGNEKLFF
>NA|TRBJ1-1|TRBV10-3|TRBD1
TGTGCCATCACCGGACAGGGAACTGAAGCTTTCTTT
CAITGQGTEAFF
>once|TRBJ1-2|TRBV18|NA
TGTGCCAGCTCCCCCGCCAGGGCGAACGGCTACACCTTC
CASSPARANGYTF
>NA|TRBJ2-1|TRBV7-2|TRBD2
TGTGCCAGCAGCCCTCGGACTAGCGGCAATGAGCAGTTCTTC
CASSPRTSGNEQFF
>NA|TRBJ1-2|TRBV6-5|NA
TGTGCCAGCAGTTACACGAGGGCTTCAGGCGGCTACACCTTC
CASSYTRASGGYTF
>once|TRBJ1-2|TRBV15|NA
TGTGCCACCAGCAGAGATTCGCGGGTAAACTATGGCTACACCTTC
CATSRDSRVNYGYTF
>NA|TRBJ2-7|TRBV5-1|TRBD2
TGCGCCAGCAGCTACGGGACTAGCGGGAGGACCTACGAGCAGTACTTC
CASSYGTSGRTYEQYF
>NA|TRBJ2-1|TRBV11-3|TRBD2
TGTGCCAGCAGCCCCGGGGGGGATACTGAGCAGTTCTTC
CASSPGGDTEQFF
>NA|TRBJ2-2|TRBV28|TRBD2
TGTGCCAGCAGTTACCTGGGACTAGCGGGAAATTCGGCCGGGGAGCTGTTTTTT
CASSYLGLAGNSAGELFF
>few|TRBJ2-7|TRBV14|TRBD1
TGTGCCAGCAGCCAAGCTACCAGGACAGGGAGCGAGCAGTACTTC
CASSQATRTGSEQYF
>few|TRBJ1-6|TRBV11-3|NA
TGTGCCAGCAGCTTAGATCGGGTATATAATTCACCCCTCCACTTT
CASSLDRVYNSPLHF
>NA|TRBJ2-2|TRBV28|TRBD2
TGTGCCAGCAGTTTCGGGGGAGGGCAACGCACCGGGGAGCTGTTTTTT
CASSFGGGQRTGELFF
>NA|TRBJ1-5|TRBV9|NA
TGTGCCAGCAGCGTAGACGGGACACCGCGTCAGCCCCAGCATTTT
CASSVDGTPRQPQHF
>NA|TRBJ2-1|TRBV7-6|TRBD2
TGTGCCAGCAGCTTAGCTGGGACTAGCGGTTACAATGAGCAGTTCTTC
CASSLAGTSGYNEQFF
>NA|TRBJ2-3|TRBV6-7|NA
TGTGCCAGCAGTTACTCAAAACTCCTCCGAAACCACACAGATACGCAGTATTTT
CASSYSKLLRNHTDTQYF
>NA|TRBJ2-1|TRBV7-3|NA
TGTGCCAGCAGCCGGCAGCCCAGGGGTACCGCCAATGAGCAGTTCTTC
CASSRQPRGTANEQFF
>NA|TRBJ2-2|TRBV7-8|NA
TGTGCCAGCAGCTTAGCCGTAGTCACCGGGGAGCTGTTTTTT
CASSLAVVTGELFF
>NA|TRBJ2-7|TRBV4-3|TRBD2
TGCGCCAGCAGCCAAGCGGCTAGCGGGGCGTACGAGCAGTACTTC
CASSQAASGAYEQYF